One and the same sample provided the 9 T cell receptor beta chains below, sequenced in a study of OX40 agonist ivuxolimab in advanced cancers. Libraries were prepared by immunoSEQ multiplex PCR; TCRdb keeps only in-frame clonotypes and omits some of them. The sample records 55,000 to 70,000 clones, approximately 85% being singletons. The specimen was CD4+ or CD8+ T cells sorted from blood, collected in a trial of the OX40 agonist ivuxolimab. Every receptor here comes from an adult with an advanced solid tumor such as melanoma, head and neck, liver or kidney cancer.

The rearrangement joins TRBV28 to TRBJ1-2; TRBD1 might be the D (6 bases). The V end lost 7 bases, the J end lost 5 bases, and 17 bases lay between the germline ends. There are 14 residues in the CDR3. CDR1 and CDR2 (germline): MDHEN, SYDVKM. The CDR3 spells CASKWGRGGYGYTF. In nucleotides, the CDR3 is TGTGCCAGCAAATGGGGCAGGGGAGGATATGGCTACACCTTC.

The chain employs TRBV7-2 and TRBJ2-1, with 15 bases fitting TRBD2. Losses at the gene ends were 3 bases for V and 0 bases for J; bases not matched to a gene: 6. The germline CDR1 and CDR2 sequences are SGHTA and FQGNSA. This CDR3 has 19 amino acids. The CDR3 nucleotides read TGTGCCAGCAGCTTCGGACTAGCGGGAGGGAGGAGCTCCTACAATGAGCAGTTCTTC. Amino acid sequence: CASSFGLAGGRSSYNEQFF.

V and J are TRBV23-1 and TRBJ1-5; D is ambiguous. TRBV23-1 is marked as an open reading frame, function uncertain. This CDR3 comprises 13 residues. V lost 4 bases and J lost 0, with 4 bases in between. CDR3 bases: TGCGCCAGCAGTCCGGGTAGCAATCAGCCCCAGCATTTT. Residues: CASSPGSNQPQHF.

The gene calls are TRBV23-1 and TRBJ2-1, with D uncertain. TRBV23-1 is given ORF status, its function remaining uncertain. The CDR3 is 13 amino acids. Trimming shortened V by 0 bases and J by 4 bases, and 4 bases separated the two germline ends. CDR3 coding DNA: TGCGCCAGCAGTCAATCGGGGTACAATGAGCAGTTCTTC. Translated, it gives CASSQSGYNEQFF.

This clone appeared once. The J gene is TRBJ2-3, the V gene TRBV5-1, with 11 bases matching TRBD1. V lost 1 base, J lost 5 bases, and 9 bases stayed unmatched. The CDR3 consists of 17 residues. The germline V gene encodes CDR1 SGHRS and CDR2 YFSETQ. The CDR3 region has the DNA TGCGCCAGCAGCTTGAGCCAGGACAGGGGGCATGGAGATACGCAGTATTTT. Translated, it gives CASSLSQDRGHGDTQYF.

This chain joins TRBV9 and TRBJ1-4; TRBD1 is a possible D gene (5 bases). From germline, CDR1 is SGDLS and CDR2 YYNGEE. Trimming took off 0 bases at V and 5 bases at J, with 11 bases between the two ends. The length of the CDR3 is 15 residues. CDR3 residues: CASSVGSGTNEKLFF. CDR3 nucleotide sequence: TGTGCCAGCAGCGTAGGGTCAGGGACGAATGAAAAACTGTTTTTT.

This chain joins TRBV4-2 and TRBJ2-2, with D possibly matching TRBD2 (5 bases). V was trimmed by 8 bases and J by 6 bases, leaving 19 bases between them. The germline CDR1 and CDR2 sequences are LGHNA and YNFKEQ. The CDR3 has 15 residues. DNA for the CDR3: TGTGCCAGCTCGACTAATCATCGTCAGGCCGGGGAGCTGTTTTTT. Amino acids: CASSTNHRQAGELFF.

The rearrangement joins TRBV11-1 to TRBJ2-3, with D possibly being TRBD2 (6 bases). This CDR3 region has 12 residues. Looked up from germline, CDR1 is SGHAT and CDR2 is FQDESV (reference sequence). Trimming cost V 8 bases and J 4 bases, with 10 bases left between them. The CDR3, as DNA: TGTGCCAGCGGGGGAGGTTCAGATACGCAGTATTTT. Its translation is CASGGGSDTQYF.

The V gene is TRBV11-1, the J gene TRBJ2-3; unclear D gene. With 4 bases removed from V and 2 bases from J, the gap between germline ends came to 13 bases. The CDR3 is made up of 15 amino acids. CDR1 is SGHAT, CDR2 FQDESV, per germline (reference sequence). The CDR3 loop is CASSSIPVDTDTQYF. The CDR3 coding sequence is TGTGCCAGCAGCTCCATACCAGTGGACACAGATACGCAGTATTTT.